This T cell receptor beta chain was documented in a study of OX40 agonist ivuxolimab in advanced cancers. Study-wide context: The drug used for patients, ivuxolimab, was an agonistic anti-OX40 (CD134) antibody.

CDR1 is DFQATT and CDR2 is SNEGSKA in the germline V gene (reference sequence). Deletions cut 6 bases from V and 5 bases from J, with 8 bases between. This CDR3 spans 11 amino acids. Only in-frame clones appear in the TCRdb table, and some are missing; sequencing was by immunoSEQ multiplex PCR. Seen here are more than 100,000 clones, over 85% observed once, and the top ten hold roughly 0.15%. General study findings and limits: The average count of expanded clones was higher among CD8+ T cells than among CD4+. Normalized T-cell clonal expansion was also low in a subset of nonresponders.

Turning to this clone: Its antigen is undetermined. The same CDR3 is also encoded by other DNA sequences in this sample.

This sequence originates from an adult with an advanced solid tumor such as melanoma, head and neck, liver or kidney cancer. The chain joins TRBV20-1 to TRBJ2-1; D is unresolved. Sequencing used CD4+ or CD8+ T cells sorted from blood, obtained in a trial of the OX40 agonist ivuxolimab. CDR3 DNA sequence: TGCAGTGCCCCGACTCACAATGAGCAGTTCTTC. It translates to CSAPTHNEQFF.